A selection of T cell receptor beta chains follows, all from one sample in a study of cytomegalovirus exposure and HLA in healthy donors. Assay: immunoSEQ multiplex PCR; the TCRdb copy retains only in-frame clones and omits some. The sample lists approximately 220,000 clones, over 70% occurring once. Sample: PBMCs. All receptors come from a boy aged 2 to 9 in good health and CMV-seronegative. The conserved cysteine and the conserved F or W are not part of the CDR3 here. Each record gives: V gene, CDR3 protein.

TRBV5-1 ASSLGTGIFGANVLT
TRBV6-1 ASSENPGLYTEAF
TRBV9 ASSEHTGTSYEQY
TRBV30 AWTQVGSEQY
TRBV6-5 ASSLDSYSGANVLT
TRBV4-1 ASSPREETYNEQF
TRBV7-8 ASSIGLAGDTQY
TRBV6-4 ASSERFTDTQY
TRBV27 ASSLWEAGHNEQF
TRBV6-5 ASSQGQVLGEQY
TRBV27 ASSTLLRAAEVETQY
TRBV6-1 ASSPWTSGSREQY
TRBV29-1 SVVQGVEDNEQF